This record concerns one T cell receptor beta chain sequence. Using immunoSEQ multiplex PCR, the repertoire was profiled, and TCRdb retains in-frame clones only, with some absent. The table includes some 130,000 clones, 75% to 90% detected once. The data belong to a study of blood T cell repertoires in COVID-19. V was pared by 0 bases and J by 9 bases, with 13 bases between. This CDR3 region has 15 residues. CDR1 is SGHNT, CDR2 YYREEE, per germline (reference sequence). The receptor was derived from a man aged 55 to 70 with COVID-19, enrolled during active disease. Sequenced material: peripheral blood. This sequence joins TRBV5-4 and TRBJ1-6; possibly TRBD1 for D (5 bases). The CDR3 spells CASSLEWGEASPLHF. The DNA of the CDR3 is TGTGCCAGCAGCTTGGAATGGGGGGAGGCTTCACCCCTCCACTTT.